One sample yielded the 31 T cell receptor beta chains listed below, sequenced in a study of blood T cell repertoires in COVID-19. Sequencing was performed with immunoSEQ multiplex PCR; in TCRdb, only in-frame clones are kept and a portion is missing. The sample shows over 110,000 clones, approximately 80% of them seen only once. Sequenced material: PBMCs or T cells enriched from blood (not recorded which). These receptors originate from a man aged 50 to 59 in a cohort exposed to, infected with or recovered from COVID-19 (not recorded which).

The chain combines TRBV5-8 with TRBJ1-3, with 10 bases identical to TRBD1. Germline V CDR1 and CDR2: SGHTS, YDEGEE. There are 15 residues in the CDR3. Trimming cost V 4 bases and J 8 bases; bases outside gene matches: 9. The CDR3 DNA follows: TGTGCCAGCAGCCCCGGGACAGGGGTGACGGACACCATATATTTT. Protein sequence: CASSPGTGVTDTIYF.

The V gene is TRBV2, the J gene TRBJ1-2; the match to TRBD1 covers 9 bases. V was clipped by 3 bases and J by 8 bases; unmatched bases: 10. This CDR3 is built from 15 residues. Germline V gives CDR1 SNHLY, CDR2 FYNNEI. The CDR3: CASSEPPGQGRGYTF. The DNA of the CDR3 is TGTGCCAGCAGTGAGCCCCCCGGACAGGGGCGCGGCTACACCTTC. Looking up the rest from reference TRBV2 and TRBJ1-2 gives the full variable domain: EPEVTQTPSHQVTQMGQEVILRCVPISNHLYFYWYRQILGQKVEFLVSFYNNEISEKSEIFDDQFSVERPDGSNFTLKIRSTKLEDSAMYFCASSEPPGQGRGYTFGSGTRLTVV.

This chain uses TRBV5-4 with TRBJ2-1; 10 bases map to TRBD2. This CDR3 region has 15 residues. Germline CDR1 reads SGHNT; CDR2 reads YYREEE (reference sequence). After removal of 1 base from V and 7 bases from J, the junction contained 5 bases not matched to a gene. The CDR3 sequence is CASSLTSGKRNEQFF. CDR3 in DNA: TGTGCCAGCAGCTTGACTAGCGGGAAACGGAATGAGCAGTTCTTC.

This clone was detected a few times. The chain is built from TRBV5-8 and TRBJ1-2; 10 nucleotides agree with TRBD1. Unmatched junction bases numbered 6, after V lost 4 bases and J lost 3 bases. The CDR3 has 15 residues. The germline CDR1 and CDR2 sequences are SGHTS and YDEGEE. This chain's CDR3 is CASSTRQGAYYGYTF. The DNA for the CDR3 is TGTGCCAGCAGCACCCGACAGGGGGCTTACTATGGCTACACCTTC. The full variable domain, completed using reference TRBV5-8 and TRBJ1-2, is EAGVTQSPTHLIKTRGQQATLRCSPISGHTSVYWYQQALGLGLQFLLWYDEGEERNRGNFPPRFSGRQFPNYSSELNVNALELEDSALYLCASSTRQGAYYGYTFGSGTRLTVV.

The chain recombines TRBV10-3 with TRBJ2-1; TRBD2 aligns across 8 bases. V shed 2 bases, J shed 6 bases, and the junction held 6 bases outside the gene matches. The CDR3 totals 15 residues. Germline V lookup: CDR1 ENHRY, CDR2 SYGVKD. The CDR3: CAISELSGESNEQFF. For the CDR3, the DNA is TGTGCCATCAGTGAGCTTAGCGGGGAAAGCAATGAGCAGTTCTTC.

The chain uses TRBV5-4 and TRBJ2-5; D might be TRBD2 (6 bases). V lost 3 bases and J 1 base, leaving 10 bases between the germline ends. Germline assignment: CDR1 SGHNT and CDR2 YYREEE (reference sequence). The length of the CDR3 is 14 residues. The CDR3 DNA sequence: TGTGCCAGCAGCTACGGGAGCGCCCAAGAGACCCAGTACTTC. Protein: CASSYGSAQETQYF. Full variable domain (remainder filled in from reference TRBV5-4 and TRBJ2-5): ETGVTQSPTHLIKTRGQQVTLRCSSQSGHNTVSWYQQALGQGPQFIFQYYREEENGRGNFPPRFSGLQFPNYSSELNVNALELDDSALYLCASSYGSAQETQYFGPGTRLLVL.

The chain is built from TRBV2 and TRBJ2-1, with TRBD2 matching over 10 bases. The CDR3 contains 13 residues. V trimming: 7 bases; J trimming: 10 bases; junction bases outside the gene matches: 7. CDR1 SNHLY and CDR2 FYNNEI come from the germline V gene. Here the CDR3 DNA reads TGTGCCAGCAACCCAGCGGGAGGGGGGGAGCAGTTCTTC. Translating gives CASNPAGGGEQFF.

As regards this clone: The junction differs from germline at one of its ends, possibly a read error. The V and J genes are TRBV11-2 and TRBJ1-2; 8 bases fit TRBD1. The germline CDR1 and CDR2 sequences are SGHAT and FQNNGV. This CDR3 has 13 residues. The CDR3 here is CASSIQRTGSLAF. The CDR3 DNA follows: TGTGCCAGCAGCATACAACGGACAGGGAGCCTGGCCTTC.

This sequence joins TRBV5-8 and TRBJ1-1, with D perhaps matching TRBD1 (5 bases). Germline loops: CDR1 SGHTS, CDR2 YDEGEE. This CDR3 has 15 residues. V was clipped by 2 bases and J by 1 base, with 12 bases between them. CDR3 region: CASSFLDGGNTEAFF. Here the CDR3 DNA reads TGTGCCAGCAGCTTCCTGGACGGGGGGAACACTGAAGCTTTCTTT.

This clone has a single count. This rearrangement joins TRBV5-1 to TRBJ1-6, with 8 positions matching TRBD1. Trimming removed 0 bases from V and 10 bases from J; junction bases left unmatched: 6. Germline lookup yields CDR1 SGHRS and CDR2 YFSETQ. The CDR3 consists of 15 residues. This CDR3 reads CASSLGSGGKSPLHF. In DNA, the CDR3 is TGCGCCAGCAGCTTGGGGTCAGGGGGCAAATCACCCCTCCACTTT.

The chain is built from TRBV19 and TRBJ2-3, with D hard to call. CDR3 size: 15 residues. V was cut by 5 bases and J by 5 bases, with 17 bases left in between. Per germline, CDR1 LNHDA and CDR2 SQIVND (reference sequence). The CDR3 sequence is CASSLGRSTLDTQYF. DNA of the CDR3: TGTGCCAGTAGTCTCGGCAGGTCTACTCTAGATACGCAGTATTTT.

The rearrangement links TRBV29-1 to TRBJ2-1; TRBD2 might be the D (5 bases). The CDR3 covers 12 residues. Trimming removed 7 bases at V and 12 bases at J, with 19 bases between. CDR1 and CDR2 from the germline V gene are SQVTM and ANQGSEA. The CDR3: CSAALMRVGQFF. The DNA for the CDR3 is TGCAGCGCCGCCCTAATGCGGGTCGGGCAGTTCTTC.

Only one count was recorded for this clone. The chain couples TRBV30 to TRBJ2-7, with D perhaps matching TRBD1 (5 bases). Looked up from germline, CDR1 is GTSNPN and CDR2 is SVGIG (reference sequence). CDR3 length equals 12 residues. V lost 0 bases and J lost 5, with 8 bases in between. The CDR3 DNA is TGTGCCTGGAGTGTATCCAGGGACGAGCAGTACTTC. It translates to CAWSVSRDEQYF.

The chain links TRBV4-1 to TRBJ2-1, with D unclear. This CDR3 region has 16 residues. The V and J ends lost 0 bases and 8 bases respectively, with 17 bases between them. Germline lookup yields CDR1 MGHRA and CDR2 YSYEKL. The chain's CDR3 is CASSQEVLGIEDEQFF. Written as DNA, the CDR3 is TGCGCCAGCAGCCAAGAAGTTCTGGGTATTGAGGATGAGCAGTTCTTC.

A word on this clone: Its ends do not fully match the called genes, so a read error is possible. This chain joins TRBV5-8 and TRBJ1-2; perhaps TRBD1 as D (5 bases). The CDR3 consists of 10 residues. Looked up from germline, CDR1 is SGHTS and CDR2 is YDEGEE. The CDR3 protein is CASSLIRGGF. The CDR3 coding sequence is TGTGCCAGCAGCCTAATAAGGGGCGGCTTC.

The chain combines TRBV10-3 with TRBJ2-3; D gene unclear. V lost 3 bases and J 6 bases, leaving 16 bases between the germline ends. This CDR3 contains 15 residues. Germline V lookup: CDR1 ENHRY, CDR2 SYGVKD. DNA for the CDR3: TGTGCCATCAGTGAACCCCTGGCCCTCGGGGATACGCAGTATTTT. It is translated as CAISEPLALGDTQYF.

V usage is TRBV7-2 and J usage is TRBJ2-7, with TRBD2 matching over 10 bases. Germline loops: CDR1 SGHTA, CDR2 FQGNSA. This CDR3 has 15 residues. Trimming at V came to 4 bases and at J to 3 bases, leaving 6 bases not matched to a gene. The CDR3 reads CASSSLAGGYYEQYF. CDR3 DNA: TGTGCCAGCAGCTCGTTAGCGGGAGGTTACTACGAGCAGTACTTC.

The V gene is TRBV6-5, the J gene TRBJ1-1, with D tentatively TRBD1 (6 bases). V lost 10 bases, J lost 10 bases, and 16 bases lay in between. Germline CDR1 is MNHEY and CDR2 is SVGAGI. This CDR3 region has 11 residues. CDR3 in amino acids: CATLLGQTAFF. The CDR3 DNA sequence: TGTGCCACCCTTCTCGGACAGACAGCTTTCTTT.

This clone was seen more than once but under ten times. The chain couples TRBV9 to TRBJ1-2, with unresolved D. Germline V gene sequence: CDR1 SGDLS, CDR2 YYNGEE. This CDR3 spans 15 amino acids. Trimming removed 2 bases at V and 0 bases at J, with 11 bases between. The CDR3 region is CASSVAVQPNYGYTF. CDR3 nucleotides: TGTGCCAGCAGCGTGGCTGTACAACCTAACTATGGCTACACCTTC.

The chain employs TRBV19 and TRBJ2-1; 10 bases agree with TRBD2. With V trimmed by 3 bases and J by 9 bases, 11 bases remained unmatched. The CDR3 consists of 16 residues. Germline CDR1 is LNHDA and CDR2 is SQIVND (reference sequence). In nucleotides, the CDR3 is TGTGCCAGTAGTATCTTAGCGGGAGGACAAAGTATTGAGCAGTTCTTC. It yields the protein CASSILAGGQSIEQFF.

The CDR3 DNA sequence: TGTGCCAGCTCACCGGACAGGGGCGAGCAGTACTTC. Its translation: CASSPDRGEQYF. The chain is built from TRBV18 and TRBJ2-7, with TRBD1 matching 9 bases. Trimming took 3 bases from V and 6 from J; bases not matched to a gene: 0. Germline CDR1 and CDR2: KGHSH and LQKENI. CDR3 length: 12 amino acids.

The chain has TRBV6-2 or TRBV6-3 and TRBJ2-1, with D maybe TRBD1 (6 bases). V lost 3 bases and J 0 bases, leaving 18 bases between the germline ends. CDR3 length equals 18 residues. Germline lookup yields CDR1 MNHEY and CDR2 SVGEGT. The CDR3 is CASSYPRGLIRSYNEQFF. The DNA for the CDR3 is TGTGCCAGCAGTTATCCCAGGGGCCTAATCCGCTCCTACAATGAGCAGTTCTTC.

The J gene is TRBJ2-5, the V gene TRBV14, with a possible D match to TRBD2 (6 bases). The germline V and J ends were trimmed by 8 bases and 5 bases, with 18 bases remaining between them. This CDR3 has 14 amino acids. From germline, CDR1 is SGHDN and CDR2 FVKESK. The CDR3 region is CASGSLGLGETQYF. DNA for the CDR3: TGTGCCAGCGGGAGTTTGGGACTGGGGGAGACCCAGTACTTC.

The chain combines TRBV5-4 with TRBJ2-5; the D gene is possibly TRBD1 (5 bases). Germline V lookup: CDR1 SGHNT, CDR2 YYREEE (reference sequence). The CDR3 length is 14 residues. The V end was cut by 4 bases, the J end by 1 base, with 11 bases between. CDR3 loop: CASSQRTLQETQYF. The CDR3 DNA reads TGTGCCAGCAGCCAGAGGACACTCCAAGAGACCCAGTACTTC.

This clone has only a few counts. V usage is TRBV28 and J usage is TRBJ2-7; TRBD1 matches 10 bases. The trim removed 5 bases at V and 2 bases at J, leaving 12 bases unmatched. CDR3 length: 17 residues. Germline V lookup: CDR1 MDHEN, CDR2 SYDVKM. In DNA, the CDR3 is TGTGCCAGCAGTGACCCGACAGGGGGCGTCTCCCCCTACGAGCAGTACTTC. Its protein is CASSDPTGGVSPYEQYF. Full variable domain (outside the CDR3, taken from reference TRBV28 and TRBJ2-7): DVKVTQSSRYLVKRTGEKVFLECVQDMDHENMFWYRQDPGLGLRLIYFSYDVKMKEKGDIPEGYSVSREKKERFSLILESASTNQTSMYLCASSDPTGGVSPYEQYFGPGTRLTVT.

Here the CDR3 DNA reads TGCGCCAGCAGCTTGAACCCCAGGGCCCAGTACTTC. As protein: CASSLNPRAQYF. The chain combines TRBV5-1 with TRBJ2-5, with a possible D match to TRBD1 (5 bases). Trimming stripped 1 base from V and 9 bases from J, with 10 bases between. The CDR3 extends over 12 amino acids. Germline loops: CDR1 SGHRS, CDR2 YFSETQ.

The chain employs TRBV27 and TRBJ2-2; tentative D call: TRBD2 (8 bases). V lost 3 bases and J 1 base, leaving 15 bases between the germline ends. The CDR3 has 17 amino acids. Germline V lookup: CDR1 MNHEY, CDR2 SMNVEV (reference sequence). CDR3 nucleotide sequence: TGTGCCAGCAGTTTCAGGGGGACTAGAGTGAACACCGGGGAGCTGTTTTTT. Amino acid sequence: CASSFRGTRVNTGELFF.

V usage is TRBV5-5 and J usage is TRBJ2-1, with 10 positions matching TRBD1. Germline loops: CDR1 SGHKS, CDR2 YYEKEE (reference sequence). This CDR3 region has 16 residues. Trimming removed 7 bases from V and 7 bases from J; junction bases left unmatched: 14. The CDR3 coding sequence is TGTGCCAGCTCCTCTGGTCCGGGACAGGGGCGGAATGAGCAGTTCTTC. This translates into CASSSGPGQGRNEQFF.

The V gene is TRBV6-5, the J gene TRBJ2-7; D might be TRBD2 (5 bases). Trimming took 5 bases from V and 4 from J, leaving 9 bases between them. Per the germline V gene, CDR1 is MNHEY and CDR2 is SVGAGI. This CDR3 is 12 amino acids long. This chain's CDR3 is CASSTGEYEQYF. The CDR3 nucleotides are TGTGCCAGCAGTACCGGGGAATACGAGCAGTACTTC.

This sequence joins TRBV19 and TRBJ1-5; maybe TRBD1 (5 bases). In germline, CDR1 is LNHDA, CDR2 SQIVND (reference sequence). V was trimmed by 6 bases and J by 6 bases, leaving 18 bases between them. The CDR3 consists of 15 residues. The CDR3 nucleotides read TGTGCCAGTAGCCCTGACGGGGGGTTTACTCAGCCCCAGCATTTT. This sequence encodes CASSPDGGFTQPQHF.

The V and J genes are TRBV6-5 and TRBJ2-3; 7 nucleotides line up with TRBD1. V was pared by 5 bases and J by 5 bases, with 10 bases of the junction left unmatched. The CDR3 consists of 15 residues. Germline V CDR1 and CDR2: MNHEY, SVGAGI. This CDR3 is CASSLRGQGKDTQYF. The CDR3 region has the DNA TGTGCCAGCAGTCTAAGGGGGCAGGGGAAAGATACGCAGTATTTT.